Detailed here is one TCR beta chain. The antigen it recognizes is unknown. It has no much larger one-base neighbor in the sample; base qualities were not kept. CDR1 and CDR2 are read off the germline V gene as SGHRS and YFSETQ. At the junction V is shortened by 4 bases and J by 1 base, with 14 bases in between. Its CDR3 holds 15 amino acids, cysteine through phenylalanine. CDR3 DNA only is kept here, 45 bases in frame from base 1. This entry belongs to a study of blood T cell repertoires in COVID-19 (dated by TCRdb to between 2020 and 2021). For the study in its entirety: The collaborator samples originated in the United States, Italy and Spain and spanned the acute and convalescent phases of COVID-19. The material from the prospective study consisted of cDNA or gDNA derived from T cells, B-cell-depleted T cells, or PBMCs. The dataset comprised deeply sampled blood TCRbeta repertoires from subjects exposed to, actively infected with, or recovered from COVID-19. The repertoires were released in a freely available public database intended as a resource for research on the immune response to SARS-CoV-2. The samples were drawn from two sources: the first 160 participants of the ongoing ImmuneRACE study, and about 1,300 subjects contributed by 6 global collaborators. The sample metadata nearly always contained a de-identified subject ID, COVID-19 status, age in years and sex. Where available, HLA class I and class II types were obtained from metadata supplied by the sample provider rather than from assay-based typing.

Study-wide findings and limitations: How much clinical and demographic metadata was included differed by source and by participant, and the metadata was provided uncurated.

Collaborating institutions collected whole blood in K2EDTA tubes following their own protocols. For TCRbeta analysis, collaborators shipped samples as frozen whole blood, isolated PBMCs, or DNA extracted from either of those sample types. TCRbeta CDR3 regions were amplified from genomic DNA by means of the immunoSEQ Assay, a bias-controlled multiplex PCR. The study's own analysis went as follows. The number of nucleated cells in each sample was estimated from the amplification of reference gene primers within the assay. To quantify the absolute abundance of each unique TCRbeta CDR3 rearrangement, sequence reads were collapsed and filtered. For each sample, productive Simpson clonality was calculated by taking the square root of Simpson's diversity index across productive rearrangements. Held by TCRdb, this immuneACCESS table contains in-frame sequences only and omits some clones. Under half of the omission traces to an unresolved V gene where checked; the cause of the rest is unknown. The V and J calls and clone size are taken from that table; D and trimming were inferred from the DNA. This sample lists 15,000 to 20,000 clones; 65% to 90% were detected once. The top ten hold around 17% of the sample.

The origin of this receptor is a human donor with active COVID-19. The donor label of this sample is uncertain. The chain employs TRBV5-1 and TRBJ1-1, and the D gene may be TRBD1, 5 bases matching. Material: peripheral blood. The CDR3 amino acid sequence is: CASSPSGRANTEAFF. The DNA sequence follows: TGCGCCAGCAGCCCCTCTGGCAGGGCGAACACTGAAGCTTTCTTT.